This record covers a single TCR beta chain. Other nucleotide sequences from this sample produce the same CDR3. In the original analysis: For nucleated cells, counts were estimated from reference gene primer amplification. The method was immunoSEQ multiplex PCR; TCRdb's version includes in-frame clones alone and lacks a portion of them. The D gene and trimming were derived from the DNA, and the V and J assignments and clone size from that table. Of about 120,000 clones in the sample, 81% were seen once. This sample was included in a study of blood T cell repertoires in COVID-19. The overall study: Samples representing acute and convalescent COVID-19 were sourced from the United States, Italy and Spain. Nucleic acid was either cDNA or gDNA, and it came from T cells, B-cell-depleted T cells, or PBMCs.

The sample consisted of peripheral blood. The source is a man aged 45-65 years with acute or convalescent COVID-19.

CDR3 nucleotides: TGTGCCAGCAGCGTAGGTAGCGGAGCCACAGATACGCAGTATTTT. Translation: CASSVGSGATDTQYF. The chain combines TRBV9 with TRBJ2-3, with D possibly TRBD2 on 6 matching bases. CDR1 is SGDLS and CDR2 is YYNGEE in the germline V gene. V lost 0 bases and J 2 bases, leaving 10 bases between the germline ends. This CDR3 is built from 15 residues.